Listed below are T cell receptor beta chains from one sample, sequenced in a study of T cell changes during pregnancy in multiple sclerosis. Using immunoSEQ multiplex PCR, the repertoire was profiled, and TCRdb retains in-frame clones only, with some absent. In the table there are under 50,000 clones, approximately 90% of which are singletons. The specimen was CD4+ T cells from peripheral blood mononuclear cells, collected in the first trimester of pregnancy. The receptor set was obtained from a female donor in good health, enrolled as a control in a pregnancy study. Both conserved end residues are part of each CDR3. D genes are given only for firm matches. Some rows have no size entry. The others give once, few or many, or a class for an expanded clone.

V: TRBV9; J: TRBJ2-1; size: NA; D: NA; CDR3: CASSVAWDSIRTGNEQFF; DNA: TGTGCCAGCAGCGTTGCTTGGGACTCTATTCGTACTGGCAATGAGCAGTTCTTC
V: TRBV5-6; J: TRBJ2-4; size: NA; D: TRBD1; CDR3: CASSLGQLAKNIQYF; DNA: TGTGCCAGCAGCCTGGGACAGTTAGCCAAAAACATTCAGTACTTC
V: TRBV18; J: TRBJ2-1; size: NA; D: TRBD1; CDR3: CASSPRTGAYNEQFF; DNA: TGTGCCAGCTCACCACGGACAGGGGCCTACAATGAGCAGTTCTTC
V: TRBV7-8; J: TRBJ2-7; size: NA; D: TRBD2; CDR3: CASSPLAGGAYEQYF; DNA: TGTGCCAGCAGCCCCCTAGCGGGGGGGGCCTACGAGCAGTACTTC
V: TRBV28; J: TRBJ1-1; size: NA; D: TRBD1; CDR3: CASNRGGTEAFF; DNA: TGTGCCAGCAACAGGGGGGGCACTGAAGCTTTCTTT
V: TRBV25-1; J: TRBJ2-1; size: NA; D: TRBD2; CDR3: CASSRPSGGGADEQFF; DNA: TGTGCCAGCAGTCGCCCCTCGGGCGGGGGGGCCGATGAGCAGTTCTTC
V: TRBV29-1; J: TRBJ2-2; size: NA; D: NA; CDR3: CSVADIANTGELFF; DNA: TGCAGCGTTGCCGACATAGCGAACACCGGGGAGCTGTTTTTT
V: TRBV27; J: TRBJ1-5; size: NA; D: TRBD1; CDR3: CASRPNRGNSNQPQHF; DNA: TGTGCCAGCAGGCCCAACAGGGGTAATAGCAATCAGCCCCAGCATTTT
V: TRBV5-1; J: TRBJ1-6; size: NA; D: NA; CDR3: CASSLRRDSPLHF; DNA: TGCGCCAGCAGCTTACGACGGGATTCACCCCTCCACTTT
V: TRBV7-9; J: TRBJ2-5; size: NA; D: TRBD2; CDR3: CASSLPSGYQETQYF; DNA: TGTGCCAGCAGCTTACCTAGCGGTTACCAAGAGACCCAGTACTTC
V: TRBV2; J: TRBJ2-3; size: NA; D: TRBD2; CDR3: CASNGLAGGSSTDTQYF; DNA: TGTGCCAGCAATGGACTAGCGGGGGGTTCTAGCACAGATACGCAGTATTTT
V: TRBV6-5; J: TRBJ2-2; size: NA; D: NA; CDR3: CASSYSAGPGELFF; DNA: TGTGCCAGCAGTTACTCGGCGGGGCCCGGGGAGCTGTTTTTT
V: TRBV2; J: TRBJ1-6; size: NA; D: NA; CDR3: CASSERSSSYNSPLHF; DNA: TGTGCCAGCAGTGAGAGGTCGAGCTCCTATAATTCACCCCTCCACTTT
V: TRBV25-1; J: TRBJ1-2; size: NA; D: NA; CDR3: CASSERGGNYGYTF; DNA: TGTGCCAGCAGTGAACGGGGTGGGAACTATGGCTACACCTTC
V: TRBV7-6; J: TRBJ2-3; size: once; D: NA; CDR3: CASSPTRSRETTQYF; DNA: TGTGCCAGCAGCCCGACCCGTTCTAGGGAGACTACGCAGTATTTT
V: TRBV9; J: TRBJ2-1; size: NA; D: NA; CDR3: CASSVSGLNEQFF; DNA: TGTGCCAGCAGCGTTTCAGGGCTAAATGAGCAGTTCTTC
V: TRBV28; J: TRBJ2-7; size: NA; D: NA; CDR3: CASTDGLIWRDEQYF; DNA: TGTGCCAGCACCGACGGACTTATCTGGCGGGACGAGCAGTACTTC
V: TRBV2; J: TRBJ1-2; size: NA; D: TRBD1; CDR3: CASNPTGNYGYTF; DNA: TGTGCCAGCAATCCGACAGGGAACTATGGCTACACCTTC
V: TRBV4-1; J: TRBJ1-2; size: NA; D: NA; CDR3: CASSQVIASGGYTF; DNA: TGCGCCAGCAGCCAAGTTATCGCATCGGGGGGCTACACCTTC
V: TRBV10-3; J: TRBJ1-2; size: NA; D: NA; CDR3: CAITSSLENYGYTF; DNA: TGTGCCATCACCTCTAGTTTGGAGAACTATGGCTACACCTTC
V: TRBV29-1; J: TRBJ1-5; size: NA; D: NA; CDR3: CSVGAGASNQPQHF; DNA: TGCAGCGTTGGAGCAGGGGCTAGCAATCAGCCCCAGCATTTT
V: TRBV9; J: TRBJ1-5; size: NA; D: TRBD1; CDR3: CASSPGTGRSQPQHF; DNA: TGTGCCAGCAGCCCGGGGACAGGGCGATCGCAGCCCCAGCATTTT
V: TRBV4-3; J: TRBJ1-1; size: NA; D: TRBD1; CDR3: CASSKQADRVNTEAFF; DNA: TGCGCCAGCAGCAAGCAAGCCGACAGGGTGAACACTGAAGCTTTCTTT
V: TRBV30; J: TRBJ1-2; size: NA; D: TRBD1; CDR3: CAWRTGNYGYTF; DNA: TGTGCCTGGAGGACAGGGAACTATGGCTACACCTTC
V: TRBV11-2; J: TRBJ2-1; size: NA; D: TRBD2; CDR3: CASSLELAGAGNEQFF; DNA: TGTGCCAGCAGCTTAGAACTAGCGGGGGCGGGCAATGAGCAGTTCTTC
V: TRBV5-6; J: TRBJ1-2; size: NA; D: TRBD1; CDR3: CASSRGDREFYGYTF; DNA: TGTGCCAGCAGCAGAGGGGACAGGGAATTCTATGGCTACACCTTC
V: TRBV2; J: TRBJ1-5; size: NA; D: NA; CDR3: CASSEASGNQPQHF; DNA: TGTGCCAGCAGTGAAGCATCGGGCAATCAGCCCCAGCATTTT
V: TRBV7-2; J: TRBJ2-7; size: once; D: NA; CDR3: CASSLAPLYEQYF; DNA: TGTGCCAGCAGCTTAGCTCCGTTATACGAGCAGTACTTC
V: TRBV18; J: TRBJ1-1; size: NA; D: TRBD1; CDR3: CASSTGQVENTEAFF; DNA: TGTGCCAGCTCAACCGGACAGGTGGAGAACACTGAAGCTTTCTTT
V: TRBV19; J: TRBJ1-5; size: NA; D: NA; CDR3: CASISTRGNQPQHF; DNA: TGTGCCAGTATTTCAACTAGGGGCAATCAGCCCCAGCATTTT
V: TRBV7-9; J: TRBJ2-3; size: NA; D: NA; CDR3: CASSSSDTQYF; DNA: TGTGCCAGCAGCTCTTCAGATACGCAGTATTTT
V: TRBV14; J: TRBJ1-6; size: NA; D: NA; CDR3: CASSHLSGDPSPLHF; DNA: TGTGCCAGCAGCCACCTATCAGGGGATCCTTCACCCCTCCACTTT
V: TRBV4-3; J: TRBJ2-5; size: NA; D: TRBD2; CDR3: CASSQEGGGGIRETQYF; DNA: TGCGCCAGCAGCCAAGAGGGCGGCGGGGGGATCAGAGAGACCCAGTACTTC
V: TRBV18; J: TRBJ2-5; size: NA; D: NA; CDR3: CASSLQGQETQYF; DNA: TGTGCCAGCTCACTCCAGGGCCAAGAGACCCAGTACTTC
V: TRBV7-2; J: TRBJ1-5; size: NA; D: TRBD1; CDR3: CASSPTPGTGRGQPQHF; DNA: TGTGCCAGCAGCCCTACTCCTGGGACAGGGAGAGGTCAGCCCCAGCATTTT
V: TRBV29-1; J: TRBJ1-2; size: NA; D: NA; CDR3: CSVTELSDYGYTF; DNA: TGCAGCGTCACGGAGTTATCTGACTATGGCTACACCTTC
V: TRBV7-2; J: TRBJ2-7; size: NA; D: TRBD1; CDR3: CASSYRDSRYEQYF; DNA: TGTGCCAGCAGCTACCGGGACAGCCGCTACGAGCAGTACTTC
V: TRBV30; J: TRBJ1-2; size: NA; D: TRBD1; CDR3: CAWSLTGDGYTF; DNA: TGTGCCTGGAGTTTGACAGGGGATGGCTACACCTTC
V: TRBV9; J: TRBJ1-4; size: NA; D: TRBD1; CDR3: CASSVETGGRMGKLFF; DNA: TGTGCCAGCAGCGTAGAGACAGGGGGCCGGATGGGAAAACTGTTTTTT
V: TRBV13; J: TRBJ1-5; size: NA; D: NA; CDR3: CASSSGGLYQPQHF; DNA: TGTGCCAGCAGCTCCGGGGGACTTTATCAGCCCCAGCATTTT
V: TRBV29-1; J: TRBJ2-4; size: NA; D: TRBD1; CDR3: CSVGDRVKNIQYF; DNA: TGCAGCGTTGGTGACAGGGTCAAAAACATTCAGTACTTC
V: TRBV18; J: TRBJ1-2; size: NA; D: NA; CDR3: CASSPNSNYGYTF; DNA: TGTGCCAGCTCACCAAACAGCAACTATGGCTACACCTTC
V: TRBV2; J: TRBJ2-1; size: NA; D: TRBD1; CDR3: CASSTDREEFF; DNA: TGTGCCAGCAGTACCGACAGGGAAGAGTTCTTC
V: TRBV7-2; J: TRBJ2-7; size: NA; D: NA; CDR3: CASSPKALTPYEQYF; DNA: TGTGCCAGCAGCCCCAAGGCCCTGACTCCCTACGAGCAGTACTTC
V: TRBV7-2; J: TRBJ1-2; size: NA; D: NA; CDR3: CASSLSRDYYGYTF; DNA: TGTGCCAGCAGCTTATCTAGGGACTACTATGGCTACACCTTC
V: TRBV5-6; J: TRBJ1-4; size: NA; D: TRBD1; CDR3: CASSHGRGTNEKLFF; DNA: TGTGCCAGCAGTCATGGCAGGGGGACTAATGAAAAACTGTTTTTT
V: TRBV18; J: TRBJ1-1; size: NA; D: TRBD1; CDR3: CASSPLGQGNTEAFF; DNA: TGTGCCAGCTCACCGCTCGGACAGGGGAACACTGAAGCTTTCTTT
V: TRBV10-1; J: TRBJ1-2; size: NA; D: TRBD1; CDR3: CARGQGLGEGYGYTF; DNA: TGCGCCAGGGGACAGGGGCTAGGGGAGGGCTATGGCTACACCTTC
V: TRBV6-5; J: TRBJ1-5; size: NA; D: TRBD1; CDR3: CASSYRTGDNQPQHF; DNA: TGTGCCAGCAGTTATCGCACAGGGGACAATCAGCCCCAGCATTTT
V: TRBV7-2; J: TRBJ2-5; size: NA; D: NA; CDR3: CASSLSGQTQYF; DNA: TGTGCCAGCAGCTTGTCAGGGCAGACCCAGTACTTC
V: TRBV7-2; J: TRBJ1-2; size: NA; D: TRBD1; CDR3: CASSLSGRGRGYGYTF; DNA: TGTGCCAGCAGCTTATCCGGCAGGGGGCGAGGCTATGGCTACACCTTC
V: TRBV6-5; J: TRBJ1-2; size: NA; D: NA; CDR3: CASRGRGSGYTF; DNA: TGTGCCAGCAGGGGTAGGGGGTCTGGCTACACCTTC
V: TRBV7-2; J: TRBJ1-5; size: NA; D: TRBD1; CDR3: CASSAGDRAMEPQHF; DNA: TGTGCCAGCAGCGCCGGGGACAGAGCAATGGAGCCCCAGCATTTT
V: TRBV5-6; J: TRBJ2-2; size: NA; D: NA; CDR3: CASSLQDRNTGELFF; DNA: TGTGCCAGCAGCTTGCAGGACAGGAACACCGGGGAGCTGTTTTTT